What follows are 9 T cell receptor beta chains derived from one specimen sequenced in a study of T-cell reconstitution after alpha-beta-depleted transplantation in children. Using unique molecular identifiers, the investigators prepared the TCRbeta library. TCRdb redid the calling of the PCR reads with MiXCR, one entry per CDR3 protein. The top ten clones hold roughly 31% of a sample with about a million distinct CDR3 sequences, about 26% of them seen once. Specimen: PBMCs, mostly from graft donor cells, collected 360 days after TCRalphabeta/CD19-depleted stem cell transplant. The receptors come from a boy under two years old who had a stem cell transplant for SCID, so the T cells may come from the graft donor.

V is TRBV12-3 or TRBV12-4 and J is TRBJ2-7, with 8 nucleotides matching TRBD1. V trimming: 4 bases; J trimming: 5 bases; junction bases outside the gene matches: 16. The CDR3 runs 17 residues. CDR3 coding DNA: TGTGCCAGCAGTTCCCGGAATACAGGGGGGAGGTTTCACGAGCAGTACTTC. Its protein product is CASSSRNTGGRFHEQYF.

The J gene is TRBJ1-5, the V gene TRBV7-8; no firm D call. There are 12 residues in the CDR3. Germline V lookup: CDR1 SGHVS, CDR2 FQNEAQ. V lost 3 bases to trimming and J lost 5 bases, with 5 bases between them. CDR3 residues: CASSFAYQPQHF. The CDR3 nucleotides are TGTGCCAGCAGCTTCGCATATCAGCCCCAGCATTTT.

This rearrangement joins TRBV9 to TRBJ1-1; tentative D call: TRBD1 (6 bases). Trimming took off 1 base at V and 4 bases at J, with 11 bases between the two ends. The CDR3 has 14 amino acids. Germline-derived CDR1 and CDR2 are SGDLS and YYNGEE. The CDR3 loop reads CASSVRQGSTEAFF. The CDR3 coding sequence is TGTGCCAGCAGCGTACGCCAGGGGAGCACTGAAGCTTTCTTT.

The chain links TRBV7-2 to TRBJ2-7; the D gene is possibly TRBD1 (6 bases). Germline loops: CDR1 SGHTA, CDR2 FQGNSA. This CDR3 spans 15 amino acids. Trimming pared 1 base from V and 5 bases from J, leaving 15 bases between. The CDR3 DNA follows: TGTGCCAGCAGCTTAGATTGGGGCAGGGGCGACGAGCAGTACTTC. As protein: CASSLDWGRGDEQYF.

The sample holds a few counts of this clonotype. V usage is TRBV5-1 and J usage is TRBJ2-7, with D perhaps matching TRBD1 or TRBD2 (5 bases each). Trimming left V 7 bases short and J 6 bases short, with 20 bases between. The CDR3 has 14 amino acids. Germline values: CDR1 SGHRS, CDR2 YFSETQ. The DNA of the CDR3 is TGCGCCAGCGGACCTCAGGGCCCTGCGGGCGAGCAGTACTTC. It is translated as CASGPQGPAGEQYF.

DNA for the CDR3: TGTGCCAGCACACAAACGGGGGGCTGGGACACCGGGGAGCTGTTTTTT. This translates into CASTQTGGWDTGELFF. The chain recombines TRBV6-1 with TRBJ2-2, with D possibly being TRBD2 (7 bases). Germline V gene data show CDR1 as MNHNS and CDR2 as SASEGT. This CDR3 region has 16 residues. Trimming pared 7 bases from V and 3 bases from J, leaving 18 bases between.

This clonotype was seen a few times. The chain couples TRBV28 to TRBJ2-7; weak D call: TRBD1 (6 bases). CDR3 size: 16 residues. The germline V gene has CDR1 MDHEN and CDR2 SYDVKM. V lost 5 bases and J lost 4, with 21 bases in between. The chain's CDR3 is CASSPTWRTAFYEQYF. The CDR3, as DNA: TGTGCCAGCAGTCCCACGTGGCGGACAGCCTTTTACGAGCAGTACTTC.

The DNA for the CDR3 is TGCAGTGCTAACCTGAACCGGGACACACAACCACGACAAGAGACCCAGTACTTC. Encoded protein: CSANLNRDTQPRQETQYF. The rearrangement uses TRBV20-1 and TRBJ2-5; tentatively, D is TRBD1 (6 bases). V was pared by 4 bases and J by 2 bases, with 26 bases between. The CDR3 loop spans 18 amino acids. Looked up from germline, CDR1 is DFQATT and CDR2 is SNEGSKA (reference sequence).

This clonotype was picked up a small number of times. This chain links TRBV5-1 with TRBJ2-1; TRBD2 aligns across 13 bases. Germline V gives CDR1 SGHRS, CDR2 YFSETQ. The CDR3 has 15 residues. With 2 bases clipped from V and 9 bases from J, the junction kept 5 bases outside the gene matches. The CDR3 region is CASSLLAGGPTEQFF. DNA of the CDR3: TGCGCCAGCAGCTTACTAGCGGGGGGGCCCACTGAGCAGTTCTTC.